This T cell receptor (beta chain) was retrieved from a study of cytomegalovirus exposure and HLA in healthy donors. Study observations and caveats: TCR beta chains numbering about 160 were designated cytomegalovirus-associated.

About this clone itself: Its cognate antigen is unknown.

V lost 0 bases, J lost 2 bases, and 8 bases lay in between. CDR3 length: 14 amino acids. Germline CDR1 reads SGHDT; CDR2 reads YYEEEE. The table came from immunoSEQ multiplex PCR; TCRdb's copy has only in-frame clones and leaves some out. The table has some 130,000 clones, 80% to 90% seen once. Input material: PBMCs. The chain combines TRBV5-6 with TRBJ1-2, with D tentatively TRBD1 (5 bases). The TCR originated in a man aged 18 to 35 in good health and CMV-seronegative. The CDR3 spells CASSLGQGNYGYTF. The DNA of the CDR3 is TGTGCCAGCAGCTTGGGGCAGGGCAACTATGGCTACACCTTC.